This record concerns one TCR beta chain sequence. The ends lost 4 bases at V and 2 bases at J; junction bases unmatched: 9. Germline assignment: CDR1 ENHRY and CDR2 SYGVKD. This CDR3 has 16 amino acids. The authors ran a second PCR of 7 to 11 cycles using a sample-barcoded 5' primer and a J-beta primer mix. The template-switch adaptor, which had 12 random nucleotides, put a tag on each cDNA molecule. From the 5' RACE reads, TCRdb called clonotypes with MiXCR, one entry per CDR3 protein. The sample contains about 780,000 distinct CDR3 sequences, 62% of which appear only once. This sample was taken from a study of blood T cells in healthy people across ages.

This receptor was identified in a man aged 25 to 40 in good health. V gene TRBV10-3 combines with J gene TRBJ2-7; 9 bases agree with TRBD2. The sequencing input was blood. CDR3 DNA sequence: TGTGCCATCAGTGTTCAGCGGGGGGCCCTTGCCTACGAGCAGTACTTC. Amino acids: CAISVQRGALAYEQYF.